This record looks at one T cell receptor beta chain sequence and its context. Its target is unknown. Infants served as donors; they were healthy and Finnish and were having corrective surgery for congenital heart defects. Blood DNA came from all available leukocytes, not a fixed cell number. Germline V gives CDR1 SGHNT, CDR2 YYREEE (reference sequence). The CDR3 totals 15 residues. V dropped 0 bases and J dropped 6; count of bases not matched to a gene: 9. Assay used: immunoSEQ multiplex PCR; TCRdb lists only in-frame clones, some missing. The table lists some 46,000 clones, 85% to 95% of them singletons. The sample comes from a study of human thymus T cells. Findings of the study overall: Thymic and blood repertoires seemed to favor certain V and J genes.

The chain is built from TRBV5-4 and TRBJ2-7; 7 nucleotides line up with TRBD2. Sequences were obtained from blood. The origin of this receptor is a girl under three years old with a congenital heart defect but otherwise immunologically healthy. The DNA for the CDR3 is TGTGCCAGCAGCTTGGAGGCTAGCGGCTGGGGCGAGCAGTACTTC. This sequence encodes CASSLEASGWGEQYF.